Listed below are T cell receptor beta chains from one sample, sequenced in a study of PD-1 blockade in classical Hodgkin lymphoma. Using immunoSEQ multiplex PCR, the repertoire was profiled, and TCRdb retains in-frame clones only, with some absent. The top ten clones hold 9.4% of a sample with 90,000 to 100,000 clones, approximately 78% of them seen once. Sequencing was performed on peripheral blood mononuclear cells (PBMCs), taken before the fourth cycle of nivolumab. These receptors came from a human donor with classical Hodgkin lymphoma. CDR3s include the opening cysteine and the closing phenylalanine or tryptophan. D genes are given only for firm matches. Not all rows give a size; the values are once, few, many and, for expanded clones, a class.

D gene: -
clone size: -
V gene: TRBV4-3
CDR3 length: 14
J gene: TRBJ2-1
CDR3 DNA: TGCGCCAGCAGCCAAGAAGGAAGGCGGGATGAGCAGTTCTTC
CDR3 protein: CASSQEGRRDEQFF

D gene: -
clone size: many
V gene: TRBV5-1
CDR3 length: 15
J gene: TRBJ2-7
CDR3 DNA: TGCGCCAGCAGCTTAATCTGGGACCCCGCCTACGAGCAGTACTTC
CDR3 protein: CASSLIWDPAYEQYF

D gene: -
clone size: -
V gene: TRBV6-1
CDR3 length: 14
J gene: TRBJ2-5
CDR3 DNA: TGTGCCAGCAGTGCCTGGGACGGCAAGGAGACCCAGTACTTC
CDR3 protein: CASSAWDGKETQYF

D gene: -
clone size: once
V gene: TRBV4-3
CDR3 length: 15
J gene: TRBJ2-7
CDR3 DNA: TGCGCCAGCAGCCAAGGGGCCTCAGACTACTACGAGCAGTACTTC
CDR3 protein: CASSQGASDYYEQYF

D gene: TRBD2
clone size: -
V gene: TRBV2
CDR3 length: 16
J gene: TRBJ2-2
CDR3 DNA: TGTGCCATCGGGGGACTAGCGGGAGGGCCGACCGGGGAGCTGTTTTTT
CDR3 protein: CAIGGLAGGPTGELFF

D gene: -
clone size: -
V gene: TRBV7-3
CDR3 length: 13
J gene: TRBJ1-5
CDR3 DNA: TGTGCCAGCAGCTTAGAAAGGAATCAGCCCCAGCATTTT
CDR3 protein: CASSLERNQPQHF

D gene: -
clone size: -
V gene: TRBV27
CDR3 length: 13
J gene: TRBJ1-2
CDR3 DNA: TGTGCCAGCAGTTTTGGGCAGAACTATGGCTACACCTTC
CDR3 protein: CASSFGQNYGYTF

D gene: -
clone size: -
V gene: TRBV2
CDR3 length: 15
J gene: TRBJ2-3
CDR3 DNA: TGTGCCAGCAGTGAGCGTCGAGGAAGCACAGATACGCAGTATTTT
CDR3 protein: CASSERRGSTDTQYF

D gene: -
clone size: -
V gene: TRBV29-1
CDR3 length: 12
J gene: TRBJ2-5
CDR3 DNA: TGCAGCGTTGTCGAGGTCGCTGAGACCCAGTACTTC
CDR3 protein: CSVVEVAETQYF

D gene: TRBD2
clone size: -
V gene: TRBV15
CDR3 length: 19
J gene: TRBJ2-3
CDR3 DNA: TGTGCCACCAGCAGAGATCATTACAGAGGACTAGCGGGAGGAGATACGCAGTATTTT
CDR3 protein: CATSRDHYRGLAGGDTQYF

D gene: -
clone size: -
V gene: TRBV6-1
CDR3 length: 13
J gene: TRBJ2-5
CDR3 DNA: TGTGCCAGCAGACGACAGAACCAAGAGACCCAGTACTTC
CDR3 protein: CASRRQNQETQYF

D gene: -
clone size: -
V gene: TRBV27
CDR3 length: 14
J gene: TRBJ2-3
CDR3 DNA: TGTGCCAGCAAGTCGGGAAGGGGCACAGATACGCAGTATTTT
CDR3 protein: CASKSGRGTDTQYF

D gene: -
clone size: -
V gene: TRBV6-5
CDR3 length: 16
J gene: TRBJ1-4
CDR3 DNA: TGTGCCAGCAGTTACAACGGGCATACAACTAATGAAAAACTGTTTTTT
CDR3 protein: CASSYNGHTTNEKLFF

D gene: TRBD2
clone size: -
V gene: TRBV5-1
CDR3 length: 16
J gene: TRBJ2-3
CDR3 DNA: TGCGCCAGCAGCACACTAGCGGGGGGGCTGACAGATACGCAGTATTTT
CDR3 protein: CASSTLAGGLTDTQYF

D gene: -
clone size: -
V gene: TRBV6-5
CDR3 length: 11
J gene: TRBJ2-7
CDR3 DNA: TGTGCCAGCAGTTACAAGTACGAGCAGTACTTC
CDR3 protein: CASSYKYEQYF

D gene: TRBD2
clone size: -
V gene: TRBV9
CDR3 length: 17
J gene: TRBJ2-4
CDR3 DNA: TGTGCCAGCAGCGTAGCTACGGGGGGACTAGCCAAAAACATTCAGTACTTC
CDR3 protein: CASSVATGGLAKNIQYF

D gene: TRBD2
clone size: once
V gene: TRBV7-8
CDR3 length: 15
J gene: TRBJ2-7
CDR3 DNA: TGTGCCAGCAGCTTAGGACTAGCGGGAGGCTACGAGCAGTACTTC
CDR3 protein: CASSLGLAGGYEQYF

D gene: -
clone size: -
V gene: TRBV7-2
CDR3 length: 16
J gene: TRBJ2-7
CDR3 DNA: TGTGCCAGCAGCTCCTACCCGAAGGGGAGCTCCTACGAGCAGTACTTC
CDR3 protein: CASSSYPKGSSYEQYF

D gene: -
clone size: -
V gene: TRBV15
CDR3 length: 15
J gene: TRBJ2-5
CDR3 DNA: TGTGCCACCAGCAGACCGACGGCGGGGAAAGAGACCCAGTACTTC
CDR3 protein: CATSRPTAGKETQYF

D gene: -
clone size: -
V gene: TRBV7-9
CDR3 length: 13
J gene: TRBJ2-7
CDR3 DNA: TGTGCCAGCAGCCGTACACAGGGTTACGAGCAGTACTTC
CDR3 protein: CASSRTQGYEQYF

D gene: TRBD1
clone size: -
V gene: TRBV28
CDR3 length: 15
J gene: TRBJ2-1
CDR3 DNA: TGTGCCACCAACGGACAGGGGGTAATCTACAATGAGCAGTTCTTC
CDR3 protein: CATNGQGVIYNEQFF

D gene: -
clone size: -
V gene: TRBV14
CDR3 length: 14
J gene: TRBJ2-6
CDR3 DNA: TGTGCCGGCAGCCACCGCTCTGGGGCCAACGTCCTGACTTTC
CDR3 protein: CAGSHRSGANVLTF

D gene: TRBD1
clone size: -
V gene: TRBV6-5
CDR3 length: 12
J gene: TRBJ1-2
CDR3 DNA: TGTGCCAGCAGTCAGACAGGGAGAGGCTACACCTTC
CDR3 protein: CASSQTGRGYTF

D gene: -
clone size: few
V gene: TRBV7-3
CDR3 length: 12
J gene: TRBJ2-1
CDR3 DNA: TGTGCCAGCAGCTCACAGTTGGGTGAGCAGTTCTTC
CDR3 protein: CASSSQLGEQFF

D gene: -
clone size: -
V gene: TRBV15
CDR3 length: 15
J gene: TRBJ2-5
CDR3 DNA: TGTGCCACCAGCAGAGGTCGGTCTCTGCAAGAGACCCAGTACTTC
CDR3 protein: CATSRGRSLQETQYF

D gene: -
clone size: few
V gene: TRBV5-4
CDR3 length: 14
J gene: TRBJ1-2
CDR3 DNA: TGTGCCAGCAGAGATGGACTTTCAAACTATGGCTACACCTTC
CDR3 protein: CASRDGLSNYGYTF

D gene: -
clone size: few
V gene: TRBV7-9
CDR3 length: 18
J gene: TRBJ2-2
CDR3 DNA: TGTGCCAGCAGCTTACGATCGGCAGGTTGGCAGGACACCGGGGAGCTGTTTTTT
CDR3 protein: CASSLRSAGWQDTGELFF

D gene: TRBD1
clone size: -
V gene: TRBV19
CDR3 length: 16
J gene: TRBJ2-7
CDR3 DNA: TGTGCCAGTAAACGAGACTTCCGGGACAGGGACCACGAGCAGTACTTC
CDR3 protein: CASKRDFRDRDHEQYF

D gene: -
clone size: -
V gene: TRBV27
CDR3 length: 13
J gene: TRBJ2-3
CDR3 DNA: TGTGCCAGCAGGGGATCAGCGGCAGATACGCAGTATTTT
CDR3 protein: CASRGSAADTQYF

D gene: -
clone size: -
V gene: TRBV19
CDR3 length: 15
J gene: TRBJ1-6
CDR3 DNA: TGTGCCAGTACGGGAGATATCAATGGAGGTTCACCCCTCCACTTT
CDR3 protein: CASTGDINGGSPLHF

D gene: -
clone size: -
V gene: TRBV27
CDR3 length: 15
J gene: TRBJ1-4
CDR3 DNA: TGTGCCAGCACCCCGTTGGGAGCAACTAATGAAAAACTGTTTTTT
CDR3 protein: CASTPLGATNEKLFF

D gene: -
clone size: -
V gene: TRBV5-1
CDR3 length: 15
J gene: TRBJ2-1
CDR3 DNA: TGCGCCAGCAGCTTGGGGTGGGACGCGAACAATGAGCAGTTCTTC
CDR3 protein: CASSLGWDANNEQFF

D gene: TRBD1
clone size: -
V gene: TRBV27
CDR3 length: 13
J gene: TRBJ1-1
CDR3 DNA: TGTGCCAGCAGTCCTCGGACAGGAGGGGAAGCTTTCTTT
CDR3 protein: CASSPRTGGEAFF

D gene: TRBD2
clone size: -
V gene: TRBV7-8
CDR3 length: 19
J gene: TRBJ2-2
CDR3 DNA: TGTGCCAGCAGCCTCCTCCCGGGACTAGCGGAGACCCACACCGGGGAGCTGTTTTTT
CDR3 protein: CASSLLPGLAETHTGELFF

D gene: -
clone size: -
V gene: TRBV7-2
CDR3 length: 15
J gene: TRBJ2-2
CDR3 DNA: TGTGCCAGCAGCTCAGACGTGGGGGGTACCGGGGAGCTGTTTTTT
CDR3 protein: CASSSDVGGTGELFF

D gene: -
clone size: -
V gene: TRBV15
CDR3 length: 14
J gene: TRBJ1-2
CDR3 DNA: TGTGCCACCAGCAGAGATACGTTCTACTATGGCTACACCTTC
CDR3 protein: CATSRDTFYYGYTF

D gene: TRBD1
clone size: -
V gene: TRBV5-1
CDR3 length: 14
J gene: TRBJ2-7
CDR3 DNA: TGCGCCAGCAGCTTGGGACAGGGGGCAGCCGAGCAGTACTTC
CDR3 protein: CASSLGQGAAEQYF

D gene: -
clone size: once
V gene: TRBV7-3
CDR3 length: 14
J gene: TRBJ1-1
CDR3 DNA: TGTGCCAGCAGCCCCACGGCCGCGAACACTGAAGCTTTCTTT
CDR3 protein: CASSPTAANTEAFF

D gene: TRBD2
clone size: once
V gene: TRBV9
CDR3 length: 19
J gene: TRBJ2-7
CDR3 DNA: TGTGCCAGCAGCGTAGGTCTCCTGGGACTAGCGGGGAGCCTCTACGAGCAGTACTTC
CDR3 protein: CASSVGLLGLAGSLYEQYF

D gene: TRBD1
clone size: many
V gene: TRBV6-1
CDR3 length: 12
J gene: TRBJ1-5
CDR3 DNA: TGTGCCAGCAGTGTAAACAGGGGAAATCAGCATTTT
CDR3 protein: CASSVNRGNQHF

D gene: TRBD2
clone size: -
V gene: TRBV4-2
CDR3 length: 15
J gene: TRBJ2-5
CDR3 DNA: TGTGCCAGCAGCCAAGTCGGCGGGACTAAAGAGACCCAGTACTTC
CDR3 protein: CASSQVGGTKETQYF

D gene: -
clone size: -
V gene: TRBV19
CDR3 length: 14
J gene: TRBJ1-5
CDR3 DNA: TGTGCCAGTAGTATAGGCCCAGGGAATCAGCCCCAGCATTTT
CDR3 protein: CASSIGPGNQPQHF

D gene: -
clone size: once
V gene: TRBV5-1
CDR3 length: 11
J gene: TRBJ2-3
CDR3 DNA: TGCGCCAGCAGCTCCCGGGATACGCAGTATTTT
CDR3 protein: CASSSRDTQYF

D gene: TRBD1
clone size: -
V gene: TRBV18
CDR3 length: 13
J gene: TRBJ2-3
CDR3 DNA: TGTGCCAGCTCACGGGACAGGGCTGATACGCAGTATTTT
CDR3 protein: CASSRDRADTQYF

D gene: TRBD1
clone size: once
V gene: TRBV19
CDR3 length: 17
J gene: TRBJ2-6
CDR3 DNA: TGTGCCAGTAGTGGTCGGGACAGGGGCTCTGGGGCCAACGTCCTGACTTTC
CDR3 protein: CASSGRDRGSGANVLTF